Shown below are 13 T cell receptor beta chains from a single sample sequenced in a study of blood T cells in healthy people across ages. For the second PCR, which ran for roughly 7 to 11 cycles, a sample-barcoded 5' primer and a J-beta primer mix were used. Each CDR3 protein is one row after TCRdb ran MiXCR on the 5' RACE reads. The table shows roughly 1.9 million distinct CDR3 sequences, with roughly two fifths occurring only once. The sample comprised blood. Receptor source: a human donor in good health.

This clonotype came up a few times. The chain employs TRBV29-1 and TRBJ2-6; no definite D call. The CDR3 has 13 amino acids. V was cut by 8 bases and J by 0 bases, with 8 bases left in between. The V gene's germline CDR1 is SQVTM and CDR2 ANQGSEA. CDR3 sequence reads: CSSSDSGANVLTF. Written as DNA, the CDR3 is TGCAGCTCCAGTGACTCTGGGGCCAACGTCCTGACTTTC.

Regarding this clonotype: Compared with germline, one end of the junction differs, possibly owing to a read error. The CDR3 DNA is TGTGCCACCAGCAGACAACGTCGGACAGAGTTCTATTTC. Translated: CATSRQRRTEFYF. The chain has TRBV15 and TRBJ1-2, with D perhaps matching TRBD1 (6 bases). The CDR3 sequence is 13 residues long. Germline assignment: CDR1 LNHNV and CDR2 YYDKDF (reference sequence).

The chain recombines TRBV12-3 or TRBV12-4 with TRBJ2-2; 7 bases align to TRBD2. The CDR3 spans 15 residues. The ends lost 6 bases at V and 1 base at J; junction bases unmatched: 5. The CDR3 nucleotides are TGTGCCAGCAGGGTCGGGAGGCGGAACACCGGGGAGCTGTTTTTT. It translates to CASRVGRRNTGELFF.

The chain recombines TRBV5-4 with TRBJ2-2, with a weak D call TRBD1 (6 bases). CDR3 size: 14 residues. Germline V gene data show CDR1 as SGHNT and CDR2 as YYREEE (reference sequence). V lost 7 bases to trimming and J lost 0 bases, with 10 bases between them. CDR3 residues: CASGYRANTGELFF. The DNA of the CDR3 is TGTGCCAGCGGTTACAGGGCGAACACCGGGGAGCTGTTTTTT. Using reference TRBV5-4 and TRBJ2-2 for the parts outside the CDR3, the full variable domain is ETGVTQSPTHLIKTRGQQVTLRCSSQSGHNTVSWYQQALGQGPQFIFQYYREEENGRGNFPPRFSGLQFPNYSSELNVNALELDDSALYLCASGYRANTGELFFGEGSRLTVL.

The V gene is TRBV10-3, the J gene TRBJ1-5, with D perhaps matching TRBD1 (6 bases). V lost 0 bases and J lost 3, with 15 bases in between. The germline V gene encodes CDR1 ENHRY and CDR2 SYGVKD. The CDR3 extends over 17 amino acids. CDR3 sequence reads: CAISESKGPGDNQPQHF. The DNA for the CDR3 is TGTGCCATCAGTGAGTCGAAGGGTCCAGGGGACAATCAGCCCCAGCATTTT.

The chain joins TRBV5-1 to TRBJ2-7, with D possibly matching TRBD2 (6 bases). Germline loops: CDR1 SGHRS, CDR2 YFSETQ. There are 15 residues in the CDR3. The germline V and J ends were trimmed by 4 bases and 4 bases, with 18 bases remaining between them. CDR3 sequence reads: CASSVGTLGDYEQYF. CDR3 nucleotides: TGCGCCAGCAGCGTCGGGACTCTCGGGGATTACGAGCAGTACTTC.

This chain connects TRBV7-2 to TRBJ1-2; D possibly corresponds to TRBD1 (5 bases). V lost 3 bases and J lost 7, with 15 bases in between. This CDR3 has 14 residues. The V gene's germline CDR1 is SGHTA and CDR2 FQGNSA. CDR3 nucleotide sequence: TGTGCCAGCAGCTTGACAGAGGGTACGGGTGGCTACACCTTC. It encodes CASSLTEGTGGYTF.

This chain connects TRBV29-1 to TRBJ2-7; D is unclear. From germline, CDR1 is SQVTM and CDR2 ANQGSEA. CDR3 length: 12 residues. V was shortened by 6 bases and J by 4 bases, with 13 bases between the two germline ends. CDR3 sequence: CSVVSRPYEQYF. CDR3 nucleotide sequence: TGCAGCGTGGTCAGCCGTCCTTACGAGCAGTACTTC.

V and J are TRBV30 and TRBJ2-3; D is unresolved. V lost 2 bases to trimming and J lost 0 bases, with 12 bases between them. Per germline, CDR1 GTSNPN and CDR2 SVGIG (reference sequence). This CDR3 has 15 residues. CDR3 amino acids: CAWSIPGASTDTQYF. The CDR3 DNA sequence: TGTGCCTGGAGTATTCCAGGAGCCAGCACAGATACGCAGTATTTT.

CDR3 amino acids: CATSNEGGFGNTIYF. CDR3 nucleotides: TGTGCCACCAGCAACGAAGGGGGGTTCGGAAACACCATATATTTT. The chain has TRBV15 and TRBJ1-3; weak D call: TRBD1 (6 bases). The CDR3 has 15 amino acids. Germline CDR1 LNHNV, CDR2 YYDKDF (reference sequence). Trimming pared 4 bases from V and 4 bases from J, leaving 14 bases between. The full variable domain, completed using reference TRBV15 and TRBJ1-3, is DAMVIQNPRYQVTQFGKPVTLSCSQTLNHNVMYWYQQKSSQAPKLLFHYYDKDFNNEADTPDNFQSRRPNTSFCFLDIRSPGLGDTAMYLCATSNEGGFGNTIYFGEGSWLTVV.

This clonotype has just a few counts. J is TRBJ2-7 and V is TRBV29-1, with 7 bases lining up with TRBD1. Germline CDR1 SQVTM, CDR2 ANQGSEA. The trim removed 2 bases at V and 7 bases at J, leaving 5 bases unmatched. The CDR3 is 12 amino acids. CDR3 in DNA: TGCAGCGTTGAAAAGGGGGCGGGTGAGCAGTACTTC. Translation: CSVEKGAGEQYF.

This clonotype came up a few times. The rearrangement joins TRBV6-2 or TRBV6-3 to TRBJ2-5; D gene unclear. Trimming shortened V by 5 bases and J by 4 bases, and 8 bases separated the two germline ends. The CDR3 spans 12 residues. CDR1 and CDR2 from the germline V gene are MNHEY and SVGEGT. This CDR3 is CASSEVLETQYF. CDR3 nucleotide sequence: TGTGCCAGCAGTGAAGTATTAGAGACCCAGTACTTC.

The V gene is TRBV20-1, the J gene TRBJ2-4; D tentatively fits TRBD1 or TRBD2 (6 bases each). V dropped 0 bases and J dropped 13 bases, with 22 bases sitting between them. Germline V gene data show CDR1 as DFQATT and CDR2 as SNEGSKA (reference sequence). This CDR3 is 15 amino acids long. The CDR3 bases are TGCAGTGCTAGAGATGAGGGGGGCCGACTTTTTGAGCAGTACTTC. Its protein product is CSARDEGGRLFEQYF.